This passage covers 30 T cell receptor beta chains from one sample sequenced in a study of blood T cell repertoires in COVID-19. The repertoire was sequenced with immunoSEQ multiplex PCR; TCRdb's copy has only in-frame clones and lacks some. The sample records about 210,000 clones, approximately 80% being singletons. What was sequenced was PBMCs or T cells enriched from blood (not recorded which). The receptors were sampled from a woman in her forties or fifties with acute COVID-19.

V gene TRBV10-3 combines with J gene TRBJ1-6, with a tentative D call TRBD1 (5 bases). CDR3 length equals 14 residues. Germline V CDR1 and CDR2: ENHRY, SYGVKD. Trimming removed 0 bases from V and 7 bases from J, with 7 bases in between. CDR3 residues: CAISESSGNSPLHF. DNA for the CDR3: TGTGCCATCAGTGAGTCGTCAGGGAATTCACCCCTCCACTTT.

The gene calls are TRBV7-9 and TRBJ2-2; 10 bases align to TRBD2. The CDR3 extends over 16 amino acids. Germline-derived CDR1 and CDR2 are SEHNR and FQNEAQ (reference sequence). V was pared by 4 bases and J by 8 bases, with 10 bases of the junction left unmatched. The DNA of the CDR3 is TGTGCCAGCAGCTCCATAGCGGGGGGCTCAGCAGGGGAGCTGTTTTTT. The encoded protein is CASSSIAGGSAGELFF.

This chain uses TRBV19 with TRBJ1-2; 7 nucleotides align to TRBD1. The CDR3 is 12 residues long. Germline CDR1 reads LNHDA; CDR2 reads SQIVND (reference sequence). Germline trimming cut 6 bases from V and 8 bases from J; bases unmatched to any gene: 6. For the CDR3, the DNA is TGTGCCAGTAGATTCGACAGGGTAGGCTACACCTTC. It is translated as CASRFDRVGYTF.

The V call is TRBV7-6, the J call TRBJ2-3, with 9 bases aligning to TRBD2. The CDR3 runs to 17 residues. In germline, CDR1 is SGHVS, CDR2 FNYEAQ. Trimming took 3 bases from V and 0 from J; bases not matched to a gene: 7. CDR3 nucleotides: TGTGCCAGCAGCTTGGTAGCGGGGGTTACTAGCACAGATACGCAGTATTTT. Translation: CASSLVAGVTSTDTQYF.

This chain uses TRBV7-9 with TRBJ1-1; possible D gene TRBD1, 5 bases. The CDR3 has 12 residues. The V gene lost 2 bases and the J gene lost 8 bases, with 9 bases spanning the gap. Per germline, CDR1 SEHNR and CDR2 FQNEAQ (reference sequence). CDR3 bases: TGTGCCAGCAGCTTACAGGGAATGGAAGCTTTCTTT. Translation gives CASSLQGMEAFF. The entire variable domain, with the rest obtained from reference TRBV7-9 and TRBJ1-1, is as follows: DTGVSQNPRHKITKRGQNVTFRCDPISEHNRLYWYRQTLGQGPEFLTYFQNEAQLEKSRLLSDRFSAERPKGSFSTLEIQRTEQGDSAMYLCASSLQGMEAFFGQGTRLTVV.

This rearrangement joins TRBV18 to TRBJ1-2; no reliable D call. CDR3 length: 13 residues. Germline V gene data show CDR1 as KGHSH and CDR2 as LQKENI. Trimming left V 2 bases short and J 6 bases short, with 10 bases between. For the CDR3, the DNA is TGTGCCAGCTCACCAGTGCACACAAATGGCTACACCTTC. Translating it yields CASSPVHTNGYTF. Combining the CDR3 with reference TRBV18 and TRBJ1-2 gives the whole variable domain NAGVMQNPRHLVRRRGQEARLRCSPMKGHSHVYWYRQLPEEGLKFMVYLQKENIIDESGMPKERFSAEFPKEGPSILRIQQVVRGDSAAYFCASSPVHTNGYTFGSGTRLTVV.

Here the CDR3 reads CASSFPGQGYNEQFF. Here the CDR3 DNA reads TGTGCCAGCAGCTTCCCAGGACAGGGATACAATGAGCAGTTCTTC. This rearrangement joins TRBV7-9 to TRBJ2-1; 8 bases map to TRBD1. V lost 3 bases, J lost 4 bases, and 5 bases stayed unmatched. The CDR3 has 15 residues. Germline V gives CDR1 SEHNR, CDR2 FQNEAQ (reference sequence).

The chain joins TRBV5-6 to TRBJ2-2, with 7 bases matching TRBD2. V lost 4 bases and J lost 6; bases outside the gene matches: 12. CDR3 size: 16 residues. Germline assignment: CDR1 SGHDT and CDR2 YYEEEE. The DNA for the CDR3 is TGTGCCAGCAGCCTCTTGGCGAGCGGGATCGCCGGGGAGCTGTTTTTT. This encodes CASSLLASGIAGELFF.

This chain connects TRBV6-5 to TRBJ2-6; TRBD2 might be the D (6 bases). There are 15 residues in the CDR3. Trimming took 6 bases from V and 2 from J, leaving 11 bases between them. Germline CDR1 MNHEY, CDR2 SVGAGI. The CDR3 reads CASSPGSTGANVLTF. CDR3 nucleotides: TGTGCCAGCAGCCCCGGGAGTACTGGGGCCAACGTCCTGACTTTC.

This clone was counted a single time. V and J are TRBV5-5 and TRBJ2-7; 8 nucleotides agree with TRBD1. The CDR3 totals 14 residues. V gave up 4 bases and J gave up 3 bases; unmatched junction bases: 6. CDR1 SGHKS and CDR2 YYEKEE come from the germline V gene (reference sequence). The CDR3 DNA sequence: TGTGCCAGCAGCCCGACAGGGGACCACTACGAGCAGTACTTC. Protein product: CASSPTGDHYEQYF.

The chain recombines TRBV19 with TRBJ1-1; D is possibly TRBD1 (6 bases). CDR1 and CDR2 (germline): LNHDA, SQIVND (reference sequence). V lost 7 bases, J lost 7 bases, and 19 bases lay in between. This CDR3 region has 14 residues. CDR3 in amino acids: CASKQGWENGEAFF. DNA of the CDR3: TGTGCCAGTAAGCAGGGGTGGGAGAATGGTGAAGCTTTCTTT.

This clone was counted a few times. The V and J genes are TRBV7-2 and TRBJ1-3; D uncertain. Trimming left V 3 bases short and J 3 bases short, with 9 bases between. The V gene's germline CDR1 is SGHTA and CDR2 FQGNSA. The length of the CDR3 is 14 residues. CDR3 protein: CASSFTVGGNTIYF. For the CDR3, the DNA is TGTGCCAGCAGCTTCACGGTTGGTGGAAACACCATATATTTT.

V usage is TRBV6-5 and J usage is TRBJ2-7, with D possibly being TRBD1 (6 bases). The CDR3 sequence is 15 residues long. V was cut by 0 bases and J by 4 bases, with 13 bases left in between. Germline V gene data show CDR1 as MNHEY and CDR2 as SVGAGI. The CDR3 loop reads CASSYSSGVKYEQYF. CDR3 in DNA: TGTGCCAGCAGTTACTCGTCAGGGGTTAAGTACGAGCAGTACTTC.

This chain links TRBV5-1 with TRBJ2-5; weak D call: TRBD2 (6 bases). Trimming removed 1 base at V and 2 bases at J, with 12 bases between. The CDR3 covers 15 residues. The germline V gene encodes CDR1 SGHRS and CDR2 YFSETQ. The CDR3 DNA reads TGCGCCAGCAGCTTGTGGGCCAGCGGGCAAGAGACCCAGTACTTC. It translates to CASSLWASGQETQYF.

The J gene is TRBJ2-3, the V gene TRBV6-2 or TRBV6-3; D is unclear. V was clipped by 4 bases and J by 12 bases, with 14 bases between them. The CDR3 contains 12 residues. CDR1 and CDR2 (germline): MNHEY, SVGEGT. The CDR3 nucleotides are TGTGCCAGCAGTTCCCGCCCCCGAGAACAGTATTTT. Amino acids: CASSSRPREQYF.

This chain uses TRBV5-1 with TRBJ2-7; D call uncertain. The CDR3 extends over 14 amino acids. CDR1 and CDR2 (germline): SGHRS, YFSETQ. V was pared by 3 bases and J by 0 bases, with 10 bases between. In DNA, the CDR3 is TGCGCCAGCAGCTCTTGGCCCAACTCCTACGAGCAGTACTTC. Protein product: CASSSWPNSYEQYF. Together with reference TRBV5-1 and TRBJ2-7, the CDR3 gives the full variable domain: KAGVTQTPRYLIKTRGQQVTLSCSPISGHRSVSWYQQTPGQGLQFLFEYFSETQRNKGNFPGRFSGRQFSNSRSEMNVSTLELGDSALYLCASSSWPNSYEQYFGPGTRLTVT.

This chain links TRBV5-1 with TRBJ2-3; the match to TRBD1 covers 11 bases. Germline V gives CDR1 SGHRS, CDR2 YFSETQ. The CDR3 covers 17 residues. Losses at the gene ends were 4 bases for V and 1 base for J; bases not matched to a gene: 8. CDR3 in amino acids: CASSRRTGGRGTDTQYF. The DNA for the CDR3 is TGCGCCAGCAGCCGAAGGACAGGGGGCAGGGGCACAGATACGCAGTATTTT.

This rearrangement joins TRBV9 to TRBJ2-3; a weak D match, TRBD2 (7 bases). The germline CDR1 and CDR2 sequences are SGDLS and YYNGEE. This CDR3 has 16 residues. V was pared by 2 bases and J by 3 bases, with 16 bases between. The CDR3 DNA follows: TGTGCCAGCAGCGTCGGGGGGCTCGGCGCGACAGATACGCAGTATTTT. It is translated as CASSVGGLGATDTQYF. Filled out from reference TRBV9 and TRBJ2-3, the complete variable domain reads DSGVTQTPKHLITATGQRVTLRCSPRSGDLSVYWYQQSLDQGLQFLIQYYNGEERAKGNILERFSAQQFPDLHSELNLSSLELGDSALYFCASSVGGLGATDTQYFGPGTRLTVL.

In this sample, this clone turned up a few times. The V gene is TRBV5-8, the J gene TRBJ1-6; a possible D gene is TRBD1 (5 bases). Trimming removed 4 bases at V and 10 bases at J, with 21 bases between. Germline values: CDR1 SGHTS, CDR2 YDEGEE. The CDR3 is made up of 16 amino acids. CDR3 bases: TGTGCCAGCAGCCAACGGTCACAGGCGGGAGGATCACCCCTCCACTTT. Its translation is CASSQRSQAGGSPLHF. The complete variable domain, with remaining parts taken from reference TRBV5-8 and TRBJ1-6, reads EAGVTQSPTHLIKTRGQQATLRCSPISGHTSVYWYQQALGLGLQFLLWYDEGEERNRGNFPPRFSGRQFPNYSSELNVNALELEDSALYLCASSQRSQAGGSPLHFGNGTRLTVT.

DNA for the CDR3: TGTGCCAGCAGCTTAGACGGGGGATATCGGGGCTACGAGCAGTACTTC. Protein sequence: CASSLDGGYRGYEQYF. The chain recombines TRBV7-2 with TRBJ2-7, with D tentatively TRBD2 (6 bases). The CDR3 is 16 amino acids. Between the trimmed V and J ends, which lost 1 base and 3 bases, there was a span of 16 bases. Looked up from germline, CDR1 is SGHTA and CDR2 is FQGNSA.

The J gene is TRBJ1-2, the V gene TRBV27; 7 bases align to TRBD1. CDR1 is MNHEY, CDR2 SMNVEV, per germline (reference sequence). Trimming cost V 5 bases and J 4 bases; bases outside gene matches: 7. The CDR3 runs 14 residues. CDR3 amino acids: CASSKGGVFYGYTF. The CDR3 DNA reads as TGTGCCAGCAGTAAAGGGGGCGTGTTCTATGGCTACACCTTC.

The chain has TRBV5-1 and TRBJ2-7; D is uncertain. V lost 4 bases and J lost 5, with 13 bases in between. This CDR3 region has 13 residues. CDR1 and CDR2 (germline): SGHRS, YFSETQ. The CDR3 loop is CASSAEVVDEQYF. Written as DNA, the CDR3 is TGCGCCAGCAGCGCCGAAGTAGTGGACGAGCAGTACTTC.

The CDR3 region is CASEKGTSAYNEQFF. The CDR3 nucleotides read TGCGCCAGCGAAAAGGGCACTAGCGCCTACAATGAGCAGTTCTTC. The rearrangement uses TRBV5-1 and TRBJ2-1; 7 positions match TRBD2. The CDR3 consists of 15 residues. Germline CDR1 and CDR2: SGHRS and YFSETQ. The trim removed 7 bases at V and 2 bases at J, leaving 9 bases unmatched.

The chain has TRBV11-2 and TRBJ1-1; tentative D call: TRBD1 (6 bases). The V and J ends lost 2 bases and 11 bases respectively, with 15 bases between them. This CDR3 has 13 amino acids. Per germline, CDR1 SGHAT and CDR2 FQNNGV. The CDR3 DNA is TGTGCCAGCAGCTTAACCAGGGGAAAGGGGGCTTTCTTT. Translation gives CASSLTRGKGAFF.

This clone was observed a few times. V usage is TRBV14 and J usage is TRBJ2-1; 9 positions match TRBD2. V was clipped by 4 bases and J by 4 bases; unmatched bases: 5. From germline, CDR1 is SGHDN and CDR2 FVKESK. There are 15 residues in the CDR3. Written as DNA, the CDR3 is TGTGCCAGCAGCCTCCTGGCGGGAGGGTACAATGAGCAGTTCTTC. Amino acids: CASSLLAGGYNEQFF.

The chain combines TRBV5-4 with TRBJ1-6; TRBD1 aligns across 8 bases. This CDR3 region has 16 residues. Germline assignment: CDR1 SGHNT and CDR2 YYREEE (reference sequence). The V and J ends lost 4 bases and 9 bases, in that order; junction bases with no gene match: 12. The CDR3 DNA follows: TGTGCCAGCAGCCGGGCGGACAGGGCGGATTTTTCACCCCTCCACTTT. It is translated as CASSRADRADFSPLHF.

This clone was detected once. This sequence joins TRBV18 and TRBJ1-1; D gene ambiguous. The CDR3 has 12 amino acids. Trimming stripped 3 bases from V and 0 bases from J, with 2 bases between. In germline, CDR1 is KGHSH, CDR2 LQKENI. CDR3 amino acids: CASSPMNTEAFF. The CDR3 DNA reads as TGTGCCAGCTCACCCATGAACACTGAAGCTTTCTTT.

This clone was recorded once. The CDR3 bases are TGCGCCAGCAGCCAAGATCGGGTAGGGGGTAATGAGCAGTTCTTC. It translates to CASSQDRVGGNEQFF. The chain links TRBV4-3 to TRBJ2-1, with a possible D match to TRBD1 (6 bases). The germline V gene encodes CDR1 LGHNA and CDR2 YSLEER. The CDR3 has 15 amino acids. V was clipped by 0 bases and J by 7 bases, with 13 bases between them.

This sequence joins TRBV6-1 and TRBJ1-5; the D gene is possibly TRBD1 (6 bases). Germline lookup yields CDR1 MNHNS and CDR2 SASEGT. V was clipped by 1 base and J by 6 bases, with 16 bases between them. The CDR3 extends over 16 amino acids. Here the CDR3 DNA reads TGTGCCAGCAGTGAAGGGTCCGGGGGGGCAAGTCAGCCCCAGCATTTT. Translated: CASSEGSGGASQPQHF.

This rearrangement joins TRBV7-2 to TRBJ2-5; TRBD1 might be the D (5 bases). Germline assignment: CDR1 SGHTA and CDR2 FQGNSA. The CDR3 is 15 amino acids. V was cut by 3 bases and J by 3 bases, with 14 bases left in between. The CDR3 region is CASSFSRGGEETQYF. CDR3 nucleotides: TGTGCCAGCAGCTTTTCAAGGGGCGGCGAAGAGACCCAGTACTTC.